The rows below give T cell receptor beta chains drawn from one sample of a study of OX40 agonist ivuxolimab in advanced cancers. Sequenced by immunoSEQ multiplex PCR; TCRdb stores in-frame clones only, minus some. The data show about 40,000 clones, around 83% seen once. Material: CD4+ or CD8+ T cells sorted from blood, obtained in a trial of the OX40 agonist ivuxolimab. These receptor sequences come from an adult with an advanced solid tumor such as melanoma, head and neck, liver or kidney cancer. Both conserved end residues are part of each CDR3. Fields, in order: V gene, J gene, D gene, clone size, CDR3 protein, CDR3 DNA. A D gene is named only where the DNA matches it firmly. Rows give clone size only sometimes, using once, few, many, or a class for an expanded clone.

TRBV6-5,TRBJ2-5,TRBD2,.,CASSPSLAGVETQYF,TGTGCCAGCAGTCCCTCCCTAGCGGGGGTTGAGACCCAGTACTTC
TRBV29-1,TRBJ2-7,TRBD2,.,CSVEGGLAGNEQYF,TGCAGCGTTGAAGGGGGTCTAGCGGGTAACGAGCAGTACTTC
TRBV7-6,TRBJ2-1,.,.,CASSLGDNEQFF,TGTGCCAGCAGCCTCGGGGACAATGAGCAGTTCTTC
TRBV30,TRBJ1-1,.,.,CAWRYEGRGTEAFF,TGTGCCTGGAGATATGAGGGAAGAGGCACTGAAGCTTTCTTT
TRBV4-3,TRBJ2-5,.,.,CASSQDRLGISTQYF,TGCGCCAGCAGCCAAGACCGGCTGGGAATATCGACCCAGTACTTC
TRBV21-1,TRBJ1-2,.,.,CASSSKTVRGGYTF,TGTGCCAGCAGCAGCAAGACGGTCAGGGGTGGCTACACCTTC
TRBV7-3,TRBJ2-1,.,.,CASSLKGVAYNEQFF,TGTGCCAGCAGCTTGAAGGGAGTCGCCTACAATGAGCAGTTCTTC
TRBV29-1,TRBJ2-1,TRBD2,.,CSVEFGTSGYNEQFF,TGCAGCGTTGAGTTCGGGACTAGCGGATACAATGAGCAGTTCTTC
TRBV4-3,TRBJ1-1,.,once,CASSQDAGNTEAFF,TGCGCCAGCAGCCAAGATGCAGGGAACACTGAAGCTTTCTTT
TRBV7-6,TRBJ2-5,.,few,CASSPTGGQRIGETQYF,TGTGCCAGCAGCCCCACGGGCGGACAACGTATAGGGGAGACCCAGTACTTC
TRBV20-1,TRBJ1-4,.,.,CSAPPCGKLFF,TGCAGTGCTCCGCCGTGCGGGAAACTGTTTTTT
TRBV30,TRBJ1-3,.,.,CACAGDNKKGNSGNTIYF,TGTGCCTGCGCGGGGGACAACAAGAAGGGTAACTCTGGAAACACCATATATTTT
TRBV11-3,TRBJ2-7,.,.,CASSIEELGVYEQYF,TGTGCCAGCAGCATTGAGGAGCTAGGTGTCTACGAGCAGTACTTC
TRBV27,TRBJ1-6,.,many,CASSPINSPLHF,TGTGCCAGCAGTCCTATAAATTCACCCCTCCACTTT
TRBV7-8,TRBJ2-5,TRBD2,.,CASSLEASGGASGRETQYF,TGTGCCAGCAGCTTAGAGGCTAGCGGGGGGGCTTCGGGACGAGAGACCCAGTACTTC
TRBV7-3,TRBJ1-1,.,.,CASSLSWGVGTEAFF,TGTGCCAGCAGCTTAAGCTGGGGAGTCGGCACTGAAGCTTTCTTT
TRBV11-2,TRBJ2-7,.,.,CASSLVYYEQYF,TGTGCCAGCAGCTTAGTCTACTACGAGCAGTACTTC
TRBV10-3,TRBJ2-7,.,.,CAISPYIVPDYEQYF,TGTGCCATCAGTCCCTACATCGTTCCCGATTACGAGCAGTACTTC
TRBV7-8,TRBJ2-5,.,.,CASSLSSVLAEQETQYF,TGTGCCAGCAGCTTAAGTTCGGTTTTGGCAGAACAAGAGACCCAGTACTTC
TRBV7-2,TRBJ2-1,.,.,CASSLVANEQFF,TGTGCCAGCAGCTTAGTCGCAAATGAGCAGTTCTTC
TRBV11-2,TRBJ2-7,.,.,CASSLAATYEQYF,TGTGCCAGCAGCTTAGCGGCCACCTACGAGCAGTACTTC
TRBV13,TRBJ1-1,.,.,CASSFPNTEAFF,TGTGCCAGCAGCTTCCCTAACACTGAAGCTTTCTTT
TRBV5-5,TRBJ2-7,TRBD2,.,CASSQELAGGYEQYF,TGTGCCAGCAGCCAAGAACTAGCGGGGGGCTACGAGCAGTACTTC
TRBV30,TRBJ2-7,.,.,CAWSVGQAYEQYF,TGTGCCTGGAGCGTCGGGCAGGCATACGAGCAGTACTTC
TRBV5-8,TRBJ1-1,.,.,CASPPGAKNTEAFF,TGTGCCAGCCCCCCAGGGGCGAAGAACACTGAAGCTTTCTTT
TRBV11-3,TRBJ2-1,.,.,CASSGRLGSYNEQFF,TGTGCCAGCAGCGGCAGACTGGGATCCTACAATGAGCAGTTCTTC
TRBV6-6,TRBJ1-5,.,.,CASSVSENNQPQHF,TGTGCCAGCAGCGTTTCGGAAAACAATCAGCCCCAGCATTTT
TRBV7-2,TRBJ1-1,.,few,CASSIRRYTPNTEAFF,TGTGCCAGCAGCATAAGGAGATACACGCCCAACACTGAAGCTTTCTTT
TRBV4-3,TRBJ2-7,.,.,CASSHQISGLYEQYF,TGCGCCAGCAGCCACCAGATTTCCGGACTGTACGAGCAGTACTTC
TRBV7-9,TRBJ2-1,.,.,CASSLAGSSYNEQFF,TGTGCCAGCAGCTTAGCGGGGAGCTCCTACAATGAGCAGTTCTTC
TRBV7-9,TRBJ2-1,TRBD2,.,CASSPGGLAVNEQFF,TGTGCCAGCAGTCCAGGTGGGCTAGCGGTAAATGAGCAGTTCTTC
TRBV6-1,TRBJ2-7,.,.,CASSGGVGYEQYF,TGTGCCAGCAGTGGAGGAGTCGGATACGAGCAGTACTTC
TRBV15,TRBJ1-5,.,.,CATSRDFGPGPRPLGNQPQHF,.
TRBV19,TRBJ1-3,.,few,CASSTGRGNTIYF,TGTGCCAGTAGTACGGGGCGTGGAAACACCATATATTTT
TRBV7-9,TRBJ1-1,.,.,CASSLVQGNTEAFF,TGTGCCAGCAGCTTAGTGCAGGGGAACACTGAAGCTTTCTTT
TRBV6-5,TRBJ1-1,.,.,CASSTTVDNRAFF,TGTGCCAGCAGTACTACCGTAGACAATCGTGCTTTCTTT
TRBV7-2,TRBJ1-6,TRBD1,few,CASSEIQGSYSPLHF,TGTGCCAGCAGCGAAATACAGGGGAGTTATTCACCCCTCCACTTT
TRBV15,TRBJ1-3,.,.,CATSGRGLLSGNTIYF,TGTGCCACCAGCGGCCGTGGACTGCTCTCTGGAAACACCATATATTTT
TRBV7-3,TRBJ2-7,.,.,CASSETYEQYF,TGTGCCAGCTCAGAGACCTACGAGCAGTACTTC
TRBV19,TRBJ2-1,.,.,CASTAEPRGAGYNEQFF,TGTGCCAGTACCGCAGAACCCCGGGGGGCGGGGTACAATGAGCAGTTCTTC
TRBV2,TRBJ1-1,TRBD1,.,CASQIKTGGRMNTEAFF,TGTGCCAGCCAGATAAAAACAGGGGGGAGGATGAACACTGAAGCTTTCTTT
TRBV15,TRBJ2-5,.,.,CATSRDQAGGRETQYF,TGTGCCACCAGCAGAGATCAGGCCGGGGGCCGGGAGACCCAGTACTTC
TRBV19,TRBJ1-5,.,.,CASRQTRTANNQPQHF,TGTGCCAGTAGACAAACGCGGACAGCGAACAATCAGCCCCAGCATTTT
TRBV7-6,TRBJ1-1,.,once,CASSLGGVNTEAFF,TGTGCCAGCAGCTTGGGAGGTGTGAACACTGAAGCTTTCTTT
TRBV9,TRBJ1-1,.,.,CASSLGPGLGTEAFF,TGTGCCAGCAGCCTCGGCCCAGGGTTGGGCACTGAAGCTTTCTTT